These 14 T cell receptor beta chains share one sample of origin, sequenced in a study of ipilimumab plus nivolumab after autologous stem cell transplantation. Sequencing used immunoSEQ multiplex PCR; TCRdb keeps in-frame clones, though not all of them. The sample contains about 20,000 clones, 77% of which appear only once. Sequenced material: PBMCs, taken in a trial of ipilimumab plus nivolumab as post-transplant consolidation. Receptors originate from a male donor with diffuse large B-cell lymphoma.

In its sample, this clone was seen a few times. The chain employs TRBV9 and TRBJ2-1; weak D call: TRBD1 (5 bases). Germline assignment: CDR1 SGDLS and CDR2 YYNGEE. The CDR3 spans 15 residues. Trimming shortened V by 2 bases and J by 4 bases, and 13 bases separated the two germline ends. CDR3 nucleotides: TGTGCCAGCAGCGTGGCAGGGTTGAGGTACAATGAGCAGTTCTTC. It codes for CASSVAGLRYNEQFF.

This chain joins TRBV7-2 and TRBJ2-1; D gene unclear. The V end lost 2 bases, the J end lost 7 bases, and 18 bases lay between the germline ends. This CDR3 contains 16 residues. CDR1 is SGHTA, CDR2 FQGNSA, per germline. This CDR3 reads CASSLSFKKGLNEQFF. The CDR3 DNA follows: TGTGCCAGCAGCTTATCTTTTAAAAAGGGTTTGAATGAGCAGTTCTTC.

The gene calls are TRBV15 and TRBJ1-5, with 11 bases matching TRBD1. Trimming cost V 5 bases and J 6 bases; bases outside gene matches: 6. Germline-derived CDR1 and CDR2 are LNHNV and YYDKDF (reference sequence). The length of the CDR3 is 15 residues. This chain's CDR3 is CATSWGQGGLQPQHF. The CDR3 DNA reads as TGTGCCACCAGCTGGGGACAGGGGGGGCTTCAGCCCCAGCATTTT.

V usage is TRBV9 and J usage is TRBJ1-3, with D uncertain. This CDR3 has 15 amino acids. The V gene lost 0 bases and the J gene lost 0 bases, with 7 bases spanning the gap. Germline V CDR1 and CDR2: SGDLS, YYNGEE. CDR3 DNA: TGTGCCAGCAGCGTAGATGTAAGCTCTGGAAACACCATATATTTT. This encodes CASSVDVSSGNTIYF.

The rearrangement joins TRBV4-2 to TRBJ2-6; possibly TRBD1 for D (6 bases). Trimming removed 0 bases at V and 2 bases at J, with 11 bases between. The CDR3 sequence is 17 residues long. Germline CDR1 is LGHNA and CDR2 is YNFKEQ. The CDR3: CASSQELRGTGANVLTF. DNA for the CDR3: TGTGCCAGCAGCCAAGAATTAAGGGGGACTGGGGCCAACGTCCTGACTTTC.

This rearrangement joins TRBV19 to TRBJ2-3; 7 nucleotides line up with TRBD1. V shed 5 bases and J 2 bases; nucleotides not matched to a gene: 10. Germline CDR1 and CDR2: LNHDA and SQIVND (reference sequence). The CDR3 is made up of 16 amino acids. CDR3 in amino acids: CASSPSGTAPTDTQYF. DNA for the CDR3: TGTGCCAGTAGTCCCTCCGGGACAGCCCCCACAGATACGCAGTATTTT.

The chain has TRBV15 and TRBJ2-5; 8 bases are shared with TRBD2. V lost 1 base, J lost 2 bases, and 3 bases stayed unmatched. Germline-derived CDR1 and CDR2 are LNHNV and YYDKDF (reference sequence). The CDR3 runs 15 residues. This chain's CDR3 is CATSRVASGQETQYF. The CDR3 region has the DNA TGTGCCACCAGCAGAGTGGCTAGCGGGCAAGAGACCCAGTACTTC.

The V gene is TRBV9, the J gene TRBJ1-3; 9 bases are shared with TRBD1. The CDR3 is 22 amino acids. J gave up 1 base and V 4 bases, and 24 bases lay outside the gene matches. Germline V gene lookup returns CDR1 SGDLS and CDR2 YYNGEE. CDR3 residues: CASSTSYPVPGQGPTSGNTIYF. DNA for the CDR3: TGTGCCAGCAGCACCTCCTATCCTGTCCCGGGACAGGGCCCAACTTCTGGAAACACCATATATTTT.

The chain recombines TRBV7-9 with TRBJ2-3; D is possibly TRBD1 (5 bases). Germline values: CDR1 SEHNR, CDR2 FQNEAQ (reference sequence). The V and J ends lost 0 bases and 3 bases respectively, with 13 bases between them. The CDR3 spans 16 residues. CDR3 protein: CASSLAPGYGTDTQYF. As DNA, the CDR3 is TGTGCCAGCAGCTTAGCTCCAGGGTATGGGACAGATACGCAGTATTTT.

The CDR3 DNA reads TGCGCCAGCAGCTTGGAGGCGTACAATGAGCAGTTCTTC. The encoded protein is CASSLEAYNEQFF. The chain has TRBV5-1 and TRBJ2-1; D gene uncertain. Germline V gene lookup returns CDR1 SGHRS and CDR2 YFSETQ. Deletions cut 0 bases from V and 4 bases from J, with 5 bases between. CDR3 size: 13 residues.

This clone was seen just once. The chain uses TRBV30 and TRBJ1-2; TRBD1 matches 7 bases. The CDR3 length is 13 residues. The V segment lost 4 bases and the J segment 4 bases; nucleotides outside the gene matches: 6. The germline V gene has CDR1 GTSNPN and CDR2 SVGIG (reference sequence). The CDR3 DNA reads TGTGCCTGGACCAGGACAGGCCTCTATGGCTACACCTTC. Translated: CAWTRTGLYGYTF.

The chain joins TRBV29-1 to TRBJ1-2, with 9 bases lining up with TRBD1. CDR3 length: 15 residues. Germline assignment: CDR1 SQVTM and CDR2 ANQGSEA. After removal of 3 bases from V and 3 bases from J, the junction contained 8 bases not matched to a gene. CDR3 nucleotides: TGCAGCGTTGACAGTACCGGGACAGGGCACTATGGCTACACCTTC. It specifies CSVDSTGTGHYGYTF. Filled out from reference TRBV29-1 and TRBJ1-2, the complete variable domain reads SAVISQKPSRDICQRGTSLTIQCQVDSQVTMMFWYRQQPGQSLTLIATANQGSEATYESGFVIDKFPISRPNLTFSTLTVSNMSPEDSSIYLCSVDSTGTGHYGYTFGSGTRLTVV.

In this sample, this clone turned up once. J is TRBJ2-3 and V is TRBV7-6; D is possibly TRBD1 (5 bases). Germline CDR1 and CDR2: SGHVS and FNYEAQ. Trimming removed 1 base at V and 9 bases at J, with 11 bases between. The CDR3 is 13 amino acids. DNA for the CDR3: TGTGCCAGCAGCTTAGGGGGCCCTGGGACGCAGTATTTT. Translating gives CASSLGGPGTQYF. Full variable domain (outside the CDR3, taken from reference TRBV7-6 and TRBJ2-3): GAGVSQSPRYKVTKRGQDVALRCDPISGHVSLYWYRQALGQGPEFLTYFNYEAQQDKSGLPNDRFSAERPEGSISTLTIQRTEQRDSAMYRCASSLGGPGTQYFGPGTRLTVL.

V is TRBV6-5 and J is TRBJ1-1; the D gene is possibly TRBD1 (6 bases). V lost 6 bases, J lost 7 bases, and 15 bases lay in between. The CDR3 is 13 residues long. The germline gives CDR1 MNHEY, CDR2 SVGAGI. The CDR3 region has the DNA TGTGCCAGCAGAGCCGCGGGGGCAGGTGAAGCTTTCTTT. Translation: CASRAAGAGEAFF.